The rows below give T cell receptor beta chains drawn from one sample of a study of control samples from healthy donors and cancer patients. The data were produced by immunoSEQ multiplex PCR, yet TCRdb's version contains in-frame clones alone and is incomplete. The table records 130,000 or so clones, approximately 92% of them present only once. The sample taken for sequencing was blood. The source is a woman in her forties or fifties in good health. Both conserved end residues are part of each CDR3. Fields, in order: V gene, J gene, clone size, CDR3 protein. Size values are once, few and many counts, or a class for expanded clones, and some rows have none.

TRBV5-1,TRBJ2-3,.,CASSGPGLSTDTQYF
TRBV5-6,TRBJ1-2,.,CASSPTSGTDRANYGYTF
TRBV6-1,TRBJ1-2,.,CASSESLGGGGYTF
TRBV13,TRBJ2-7,.,CASSLSTMEQYF
TRBV10-2,TRBJ1-1,.,CASSVQGRGSTEAFF
TRBV9,TRBJ1-4,.,CASSGPTSTNEKLFF
TRBV30,TRBJ1-1,.,CAWSDDPGGEAFF
TRBV9,TRBJ1-3,.,CASSEGTGYSGNTIYF
TRBV19,TRBJ1-5,.,CASSTRQGQPQHF
TRBV2,TRBJ1-2,.,CASSGDQRTAYSTF
TRBV2,TRBJ2-3,.,CASERGGTDTQYF
TRBV2,TRBJ1-1,.,CASSEAGPNTEAFF
TRBV11-2,TRBJ1-1,.,CASSPGQLNTEAFF
TRBV6-5,TRBJ2-1,.,CASSITRGRYNEQFF
TRBV5-8,TRBJ1-3,.,CASSLDRGGNTIYF
TRBV7-8,TRBJ1-1,.,CASSSEDTGGAGEAFF
TRBV10-1,TRBJ1-4,.,CASSEDTREKLFF
TRBV6-6,TRBJ1-2,.,CASALSQPLEGYTF
TRBV5-8,TRBJ2-1,.,CASSFTGTSLSYYNEQFF
TRBV6-6,TRBJ1-1,.,CASTGQGSAAFF
TRBV19,TRBJ1-5,once,CASSRTGAQNQPQHF
TRBV30,TRBJ2-2,.,CAWSNRAGTGELFF
TRBV27,TRBJ2-2,.,CASLSEGAGELFF
TRBV11-1,TRBJ2-3,.,CASRHRTSTDTQYF
TRBV3-1/TRBV3-2,TRBJ1-6,few,CASSQVQGGSPLHF
TRBV29-1,TRBJ2-7,.,CSVEGGSGQGTYEQYF
TRBV4-1,TRBJ2-2,.,CASSQVLGSNTGELFF
TRBV5-4,TRBJ1-1,.,CASSSPGQHLNTEAFF
TRBV4-1,TRBJ1-2,.,CASRGTGSGYTF
TRBV19,TRBJ1-5,.,CASRQYSNQPQHF
TRBV15,TRBJ2-6,.,CATSREGTGANVLTF
TRBV15,TRBJ1-1,.,CATSRATGTGGTEAFF
TRBV6-5,TRBJ1-6,.,CASSGPNNSPLHF
TRBV13,TRBJ1-5,once,CASSPINQPQHF
TRBV11-2,TRBJ1-3,.,CASSPHSFSGNTIYF
TRBV10-3,TRBJ2-5,few,CAISVGELGQETQYF
TRBV12-3/TRBV12-4,TRBJ2-4,few,CASNYREGIQYF
TRBV5-1,TRBJ2-2,.,CASSRELGGPGELFF
TRBV5-1,TRBJ1-2,once,CASSLYHGNYGYTF
TRBV4-1,TRBJ1-5,once,CASSQDLTGRDQPQHF
TRBV6-6,TRBJ1-5,.,CATAGSGQPQHF